This T cell receptor beta chain derives from a study of blood T cell repertoires in COVID-19. Here immunoSEQ multiplex PCR was the method, and the copy in TCRdb shows in-frame clones only, minus some. The sample lists 100,000 to 150,000 clones; roughly four fifths were seen once. This CDR3 contains 14 residues. V dropped 4 bases and J dropped 0; count of bases not matched to a gene: 2. Germline-derived CDR1 and CDR2 are GTSNPN and SVGIG (reference sequence). The TCR comes from a man aged 35-49 years with active or convalescent COVID-19. The chain links TRBV30 to TRBJ2-2; TRBD1 matches at 7 bases. The sequenced material came from peripheral blood. The CDR3 nucleotides are TGTGCCTGGAAAGGGGGCTCGAACACCGGGGAGCTGTTTTTT. Its protein is CAWKGGSNTGELFF. The full variable domain, completed using reference TRBV30 and TRBJ2-2, is SQTIHQWPATLVQPVGSPLSLECTVEGTSNPNLYWYRQAAGRGLQLLFYSVGIGQISSEVPQNLSASRPQDRQFILSSKKLLLSDSGFYLCAWKGGSNTGELFFGEGSRLTVL.